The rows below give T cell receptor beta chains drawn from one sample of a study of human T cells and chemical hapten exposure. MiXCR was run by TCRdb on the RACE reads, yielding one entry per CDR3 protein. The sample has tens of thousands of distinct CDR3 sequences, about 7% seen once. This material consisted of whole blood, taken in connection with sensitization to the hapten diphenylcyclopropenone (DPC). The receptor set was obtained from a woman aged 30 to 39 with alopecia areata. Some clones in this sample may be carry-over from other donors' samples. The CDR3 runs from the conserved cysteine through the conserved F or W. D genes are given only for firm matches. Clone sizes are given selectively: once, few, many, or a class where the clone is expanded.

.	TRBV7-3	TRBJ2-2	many	CASSLTSSRGTGELFF	TGTGCCAGCAGCTTAACGTCTTCCAGGGGCACCGGGGAGCTGTTTTTT
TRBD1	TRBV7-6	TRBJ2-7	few	CASSLAGYRGEQYF	TGTGCCAGCAGCTTGGCCGGTTACAGGGGCGAGCAGTACTTC
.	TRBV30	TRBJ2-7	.	CAWSARTVDHEQYF	TGTGCCTGGAGTGCCCGGACAGTGGACCACGAGCAGTACTTC
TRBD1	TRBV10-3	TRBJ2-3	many	CAISALLGQGSTDTQYF	TGTGCCATCAGTGCATTGCTTGGACAGGGGAGCACAGATACGCAGTATTTT
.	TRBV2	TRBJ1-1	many	CASNLLTDEAFF	TGTGCCAGCAACTTACTGACAGATGAAGCTTTCTTT
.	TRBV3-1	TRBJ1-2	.	CASSQAPDRRYGYTF	TGTGCCAGCAGCCAAGCCCCAGACAGACGCTATGGCTACACCTTC
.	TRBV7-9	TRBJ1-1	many	CASSSRISQRNTEAFF	TGTGCCAGCAGCTCGCGGATATCGCAGAGAAACACTGAAGCTTTCTTT
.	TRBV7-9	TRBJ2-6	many	CASSPGYSGANVLTF	TGTGCCAGCAGCCCCGGATACTCTGGGGCCAACGTCCTGACTTTC
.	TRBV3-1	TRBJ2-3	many	CASSLSAGTDTQYF	TGTGCCAGCAGCCTTAGCGCCGGCACAGATACGCAGTATTTT
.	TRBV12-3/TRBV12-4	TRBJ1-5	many	CASSFGRDQPQHF	TGTGCCAGCAGTTTTGGTAGGGATCAGCCCCAGCATTTT
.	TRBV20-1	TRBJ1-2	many	CSARDQTLRGYGYTF	TGCAGTGCTAGGGACCAGACACTCAGGGGCTATGGCTACACCTTC
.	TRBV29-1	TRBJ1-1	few	CSVVQNERRGAFF	TGCAGCGTTGTGCAAAACGAGAGGAGAGGAGCTTTCTTT
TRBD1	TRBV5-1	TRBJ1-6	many	CASRSGTGGSPLHF	TGCGCCAGCAGGAGTGGGACAGGGGGATCACCCCTCCACTTT
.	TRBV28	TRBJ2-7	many	CASSYLGAYEQYF	TGTGCCAGCTCGTACCTTGGAGCCTACGAGCAGTACTTC
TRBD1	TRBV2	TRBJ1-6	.	CASSGAGGASYNSPLHF	TGTGCCAGCAGTGGGGCAGGGGGGGCCTCCTATAATTCACCCCTCCACTTT
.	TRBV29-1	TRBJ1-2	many	CSVVSSRGYTF	TGCAGCGTTGTTTCGAGTCGGGGCTACACCTTC
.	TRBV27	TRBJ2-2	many	CASSLLGGPYGVKKTGELFF	TGTGCCAGCAGTTTATTGGGGGGACCGTACGGCGTCAAGAAAACCGGGGAGCTGTTTTTT
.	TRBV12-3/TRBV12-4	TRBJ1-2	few	CASSFGRGDYGYTF	TGTGCCAGCAGTTTCGGCAGGGGCGACTATGGCTACACCTTC
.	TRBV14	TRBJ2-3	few	CASSPRRGSSTDTQYF	TGTGCCAGCAGCCCCCGCCGGGGGAGTAGCACAGATACGCAGTATTTT
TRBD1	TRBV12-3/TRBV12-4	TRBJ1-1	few	CASSWDRHDTEAFF	TGTGCCAGCAGTTGGGACAGACATGACACTGAAGCTTTCTTT
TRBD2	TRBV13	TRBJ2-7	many	CASSLGTSGAWGSEQYF	TGTGCCAGCAGCTTAGGGACTAGCGGAGCCTGGGGGAGCGAGCAGTACTTC
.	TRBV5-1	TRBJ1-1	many	CASSLGSEAFF	TGCGCCAGCAGCTTGGGGTCTGAAGCTTTCTTT
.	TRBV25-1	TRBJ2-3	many	CASRYGVLSTDTQYF	TGTGCCAGCAGGTACGGGGTACTAAGCACAGATACGCAGTATTTT
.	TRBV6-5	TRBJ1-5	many	CASSYSSYQPQHF	TGTGCCAGCAGTTACTCCTCTTATCAGCCCCAGCATTTT
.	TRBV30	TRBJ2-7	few	CAWSVGRVYEQYF	TGTGCCTGGAGTGTTGGTCGCGTCTACGAGCAGTACTTC
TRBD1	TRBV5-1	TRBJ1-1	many	CASSLRQGMNTEAFF	TGCGCCAGCAGCCTACGACAGGGGATGAACACTGAAGCTTTCTTT
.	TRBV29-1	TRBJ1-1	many	CSVETRHSNTEAFF	TGCAGCGTTGAGACGAGACACTCGAACACTGAAGCTTTCTTT
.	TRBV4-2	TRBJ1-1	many	CASSHADSEAFF	TGTGCCAGCAGCCATGCAGACTCTGAAGCTTTCTTT
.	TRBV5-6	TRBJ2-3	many	CASSLDRSDTQYF	TGTGCCAGCAGCTTGGACAGGTCAGATACGCAGTATTTT
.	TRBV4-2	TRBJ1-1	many	CASSQEGATEAFF	TGTGCCAGCAGCCAAGAGGGGGCCACTGAAGCTTTCTTT
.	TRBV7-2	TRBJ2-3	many	CASSLMGKITDTQYF	TGTGCCAGCAGCTTAATGGGGAAAATCACAGATACGCAGTATTTT
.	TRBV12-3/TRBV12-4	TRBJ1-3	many	CASSPYSATGNTIYF	TGTGCCAGCAGTCCGTACAGTGCTACTGGAAACACCATATATTTT
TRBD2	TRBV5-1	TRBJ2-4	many	CASSLAPSGDGKNIQYF	TGCGCCAGCAGCTTGGCCCCTAGCGGGGATGGCAAAAACATTCAGTACTTC
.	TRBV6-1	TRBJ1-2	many	CASSTPSPIHGYTF	TGTGCCAGCAGTACCCCGAGCCCCATCCATGGCTACACCTTC
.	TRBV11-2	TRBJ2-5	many	CASSFVTETQYF	TGTGCCAGCAGTTTTGTAACGGAGACCCAGTACTTC
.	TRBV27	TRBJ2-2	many	CASSFQGSGTGELFF	TGTGCCAGCAGTTTTCAGGGGTCTGGCACCGGGGAGCTGTTTTTT
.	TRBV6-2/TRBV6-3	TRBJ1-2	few	CASSYHTNYGDTF	TGTGCCAGCAGTTACCACACGAACTATGGCGACACCTTC
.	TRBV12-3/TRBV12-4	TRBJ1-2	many	CASSLAAGLANYGYTF	TGTGCCAGCAGTTTGGCTGCGGGTCTAGCTAACTATGGCTACACCTTC
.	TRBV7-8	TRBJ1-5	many	CASSLDFPNQPQHF	TGTGCCAGCAGCTTAGATTTTCCTAATCAGCCCCAGCATTTT
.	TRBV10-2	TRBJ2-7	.	CASTGQISYEQYF	TGCGCCAGCACTGGACAGATCTCCTACGAGCAGTACTTC
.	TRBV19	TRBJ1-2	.	CATRETIGYGYTF	TGTGCCACCAGGGAAACGATTGGCTATGGCTACACCTTC
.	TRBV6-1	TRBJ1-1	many	CASSPQADTEAFF	TGTGCCAGCAGCCCACAGGCTGACACTGAAGCTTTCTTT
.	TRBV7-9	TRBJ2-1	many	CASSLVLAEQFF	TGTGCCAGCAGCTTAGTCCTCGCTGAGCAGTTCTTC
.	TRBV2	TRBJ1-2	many	CASSVGQGPRTYGYTF	TGTGCCAGCAGTGTTGGGCAGGGACCGCGCACTTATGGCTACACCTTC
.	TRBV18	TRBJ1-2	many	CASSPPSQGRYGYTF	TGTGCCAGCTCACCACCAAGTCAGGGGCGCTATGGCTACACCTTC